The 5 T cell receptor beta chains reported below all come from one sample, sequenced in a study of tumor-infiltrating lymphocytes in primary liver carcinoma. The study extracted blood RNA from unsorted whole blood and also extracted germline DNA. Constant-region priming of 500 ng total RNA yielded TCR beta cDNA. Three nested multiplex PCR rounds, a slightly modified ARM-PCR, produced the libraries for TCR beta. Forward primers for TRBV1-TRBV30 and a C-beta reverse primer served the first two PCR rounds, at approximately 10 cycles each. TCRdb recomputed calls from the multiplex PCR reads with MiXCR, one row per CDR3 protein. The table records approximately 320,000 distinct CDR3 sequences, approximately 54% of them present only once. The sample was peripheral blood. The receptor set was obtained from a young woman with primary liver carcinoma and hepatitis B virus infection.

This clonotype has ten or more counts. The chain joins TRBV11-2 to TRBJ1-2; D gene ambiguous. Deletions cut 1 base from V and 7 bases from J, with 7 bases between. The CDR3 has 12 amino acids. Germline loops: CDR1 SGHAT, CDR2 FQNNGV. Here the CDR3 DNA reads TGTGCCAGCAGCTTAGCCGGCGGTGGCTACACCTTC. Translation: CASSLAGGGYTF.

The chain uses TRBV20-1 and TRBJ2-2, with a tentative D call TRBD2 (5 bases). V was pared by 1 base and J by 5 bases, with 11 bases between. The CDR3 has 14 amino acids. Per germline, CDR1 DFQATT and CDR2 SNEGSKA (reference sequence). CDR3 DNA sequence: TGCAGTGCTAGAGTCCCACCGGGGACCGGGGAGCTGTTTTTT. This gives the protein CSARVPPGTGELFF.

As for this clonotype: A read error may explain this, as a much larger clone is one base away. The V gene is TRBV29-1, the J gene TRBJ1-1; a weak D match, TRBD1 (5 bases). This CDR3 has 14 amino acids. Germline values: CDR1 SQVTM, CDR2 ANQGSEA. The DNA of the CDR3 is TGCGGCGTTGCGCCAAGGGGTATGGGCACTGAAGCTTTCTTT. Protein sequence: CGVAPRGMGTEAFF. The whole variable domain, remainder taken from reference TRBV29-1 and TRBJ1-1, is SAVISQKPSRDICQRGTSLTIQCQVDSQVTMMFWYRQQPGQSLTLIATANQGSEATYESGFVIDKFPISRPNLTFSTLTVSNMSPEDSSIYLCGVAPRGMGTEAFFGQGTRLTVV.

This clonotype was seen ten or more times. This chain joins TRBV6-5 and TRBJ2-5; 9 bases agree with TRBD2. CDR3 length equals 16 residues. Trimming removed 0 bases from V and 5 bases from J; junction bases left unmatched: 7. Germline CDR1 is MNHEY and CDR2 is SVGAGI. CDR3 DNA: TGTGCCAGCAGTTACTCCCCTAGCGGGACTCGGGAGACCCAGTACTTC. As protein: CASSYSPSGTRETQYF.

In regard to this clonotype: The CDR3 ends on some other residue instead of the conserved phenylalanine or tryptophan, so this is likely a read error. CDR3 sequence (DNA): TGTGCCAGCAGTTACGGGGGGGCCAGAAACACCATATATTCT. Encoded protein: CASSYGGARNTIYS. This sequence joins TRBV6-6 and TRBJ1-3, with D perhaps TRBD1 (6 bases). CDR1 and CDR2 (germline): MNHNY, SVGAGI (reference sequence). The CDR3 totals 14 residues. V lost 2 bases to trimming and J lost 5 bases, with 10 bases between them.